Listed here is a single T cell receptor (beta chain). Its antigen is undetermined. The data originate from a study of radiation and T cells in renal cell carcinoma. This table comes from immunoSEQ multiplex PCR, and its TCRdb copy is limited to in-frame clones, with some not included. The sample includes under 35,000 clones, about 84% of them seen just once. Study findings and constraints: From baseline, blood top tumor clonotypes peaked at 2 weeks post-radiation. Pretreatment tumor biopsies were lacking, so baseline clonotypes are unknown.

Noted time point: blood 4 weeks post-SBRT, at nephrectomy. Treatment denoted: 15 Gy SBRT to primary tumor, nephrectomy 4 weeks later. Nephrectomy followed 15 Gy stereotactic body radiation by 4 weeks. The CDR3 length is 15 residues. With 4 bases removed from V and 4 bases from J, the gap between germline ends came to 16 bases. CDR1 and CDR2 from the germline V gene are SEHNR and FQNEAQ (reference sequence). The sample was blood, taken from a patient whose treatment included radiotherapy and nephrectomy. The V gene is TRBV7-9, the J gene TRBJ2-5; D is possibly TRBD2 (5 bases). The sequence came from a man aged 55 to 69 with renal cell carcinoma. The CDR3 spells CASSSSQRAGETQYF. In nucleotides, the CDR3 is TGTGCCAGCAGCTCCTCCCAAAGGGCGGGAGAGACCCAGTACTTC.